This TCR beta chain was found in a study of patients and donors after allogeneic stem cell transplantation. This CDR3 spans 15 amino acids. V was shortened by 1 base and J by 7 bases, with 13 bases between the two germline ends. Germline V lookup: CDR1 LGHDT, CDR2 YNNKEL (reference sequence). This clonotype was observed at least ten times. MiXCR, applied by TCRdb to the RT-PCR reads, yields one record per CDR3 protein. The table has roughly 230,000 distinct CDR3 sequences, 13% to 15% seen once. The receptor comes from a human donor who was either an allogeneic HSCT recipient or a stem cell or donor lymphocyte infusion donor (not recorded which). It is not recorded whose cells these are; they may come from a transplant donor. The sample comprised blood, either unsorted or a sorted T cell fraction (not recorded which). The chain recombines TRBV3-1 with TRBJ2-2; tentative D call: TRBD1 (5 bases). The CDR3 sequence is CASSQAGLRIGELFF. CDR3 coding DNA: TGTGCCAGCAGCCAAGCAGGGTTAAGGATCGGGGAGCTGTTTTTT.